This T cell receptor beta chain was observed in a study of T cell clonality in common variable immunodeficiency. Each donor provided 5 to 8 ml of heparinized whole blood. This clone showed up many times. Its antigen is not known. Overall study findings and caveats: Fewer deletions and N-nucleotide insertions were reportedly seen in common variable immunodeficiency TCR beta sequences. Links between repertoire features and CVID complications were heterogeneity-limited.

CVID and control samples used equivalent genomic DNA input. Assay used: immunoSEQ multiplex PCR; TCRdb lists only in-frame clones, some missing. This repertoire lists roughly 42,000 clones without singletons; 2% to 2.5% sits in the top ten. This receptor was identified in a person between 18 and 69 years old in good health. Material for sequencing was peripheral blood mononuclear cells.

CDR3 bases read: TGCGCCAGCAGCTTGGATAGCGGGGCGAGCTCCTACAATGAG. As protein: CASSLDSGASSYNE. In full, the CDR3 reads CASSLDSGASSYNEQFF. The rearrangement links TRBV5-1 to TRBJ2-1; 8 nucleotides match TRBD2. The read ends 3 residues shy of where the CDR3 ends; the end is completed using the germline J gene. Germline CDR1 reads SGHRS; CDR2 reads YFSETQ. V lost 0 bases and J lost 0; bases outside the gene matches: 5. This CDR3 region has 17 residues.